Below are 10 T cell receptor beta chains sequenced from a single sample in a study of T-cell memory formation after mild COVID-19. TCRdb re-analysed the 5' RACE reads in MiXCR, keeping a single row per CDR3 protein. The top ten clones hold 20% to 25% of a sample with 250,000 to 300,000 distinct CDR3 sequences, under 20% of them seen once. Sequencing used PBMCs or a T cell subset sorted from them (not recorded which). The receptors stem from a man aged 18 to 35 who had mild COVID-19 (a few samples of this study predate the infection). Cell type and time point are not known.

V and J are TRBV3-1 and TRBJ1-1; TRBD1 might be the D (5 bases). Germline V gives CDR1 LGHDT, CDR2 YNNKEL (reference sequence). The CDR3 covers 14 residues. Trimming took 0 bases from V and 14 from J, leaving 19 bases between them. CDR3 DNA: TGTGCCAGCAGCCAAGATACATCGCCCAGGACAAGCTTCTTT. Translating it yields CASSQDTSPRTSFF.

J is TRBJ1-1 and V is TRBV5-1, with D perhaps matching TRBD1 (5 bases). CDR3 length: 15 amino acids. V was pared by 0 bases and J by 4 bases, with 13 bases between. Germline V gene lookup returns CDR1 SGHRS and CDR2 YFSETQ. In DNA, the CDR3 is TGCGCCAGCAGCTTGGGCCAGGGAACACCCACTGAAGCTTTCTTT. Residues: CASSLGQGTPTEAFF. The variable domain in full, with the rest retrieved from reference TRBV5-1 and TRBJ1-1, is KAGVTQTPRYLIKTRGQQVTLSCSPISGHRSVSWYQQTPGQGLQFLFEYFSETQRNKGNFPGRFSGRQFSNSRSEMNVSTLELGDSALYLCASSLGQGTPTEAFFGQGTRLTVV.

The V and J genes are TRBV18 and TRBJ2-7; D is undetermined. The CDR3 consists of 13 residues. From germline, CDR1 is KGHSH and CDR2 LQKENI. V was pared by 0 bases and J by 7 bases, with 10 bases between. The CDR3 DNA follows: TGTGCCAGCTCACCACCTGGGCCAACTGAGCAGTACTTC. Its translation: CASSPPGPTEQYF.

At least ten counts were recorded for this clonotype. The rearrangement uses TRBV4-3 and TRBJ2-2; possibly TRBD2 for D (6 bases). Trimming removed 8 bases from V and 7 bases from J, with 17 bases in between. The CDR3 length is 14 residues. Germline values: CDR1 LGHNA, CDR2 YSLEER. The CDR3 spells CASGTPVGGGELFF. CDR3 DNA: TGCGCCAGCGGAACCCCAGTCGGGGGCGGGGAGCTGTTTTTT.

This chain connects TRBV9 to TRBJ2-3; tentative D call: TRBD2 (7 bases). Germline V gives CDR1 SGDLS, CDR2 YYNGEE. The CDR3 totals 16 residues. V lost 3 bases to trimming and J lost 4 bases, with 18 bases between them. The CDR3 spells CASSGRQAGDPDTQYF. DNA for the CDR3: TGTGCCAGCAGCGGACGACAGGCGGGGGACCCAGATACGCAGTATTTT.

In nucleotides, the CDR3 is TGCAGTGCTAGAGTCTCCCACGCGAACACTGAAGCTTTCTTT. Translated, it gives CSARVSHANTEAFF. The genes are TRBV20-1 and TRBJ1-1; D is undetermined. Trimming took off 1 base at V and 1 base at J, with 10 bases between the two ends. CDR1 is DFQATT and CDR2 is SNEGSKA in the germline V gene (reference sequence). This CDR3 spans 14 amino acids.

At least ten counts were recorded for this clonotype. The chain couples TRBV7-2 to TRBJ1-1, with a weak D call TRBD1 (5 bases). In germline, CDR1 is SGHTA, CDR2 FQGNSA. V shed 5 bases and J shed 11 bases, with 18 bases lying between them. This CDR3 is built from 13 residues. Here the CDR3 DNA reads TGTGCCAGCAGCCCCGGCTGGGGGGTTCCTGCTTTCTTT. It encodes CASSPGWGVPAFF.

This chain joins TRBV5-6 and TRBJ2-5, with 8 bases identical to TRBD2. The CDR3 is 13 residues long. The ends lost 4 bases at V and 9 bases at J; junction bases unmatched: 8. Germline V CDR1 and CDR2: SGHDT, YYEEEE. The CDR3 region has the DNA TGTGCCAGCAGCGATACTAGCGGTCAGGCCCAGTACTTC. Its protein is CASSDTSGQAQYF.

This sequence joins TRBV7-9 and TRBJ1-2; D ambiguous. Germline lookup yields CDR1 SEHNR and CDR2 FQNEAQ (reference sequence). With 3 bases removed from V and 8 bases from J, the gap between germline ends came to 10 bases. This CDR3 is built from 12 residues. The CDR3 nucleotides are TGTGCCAGCAGCTTGGAGGTGGGGGGCTACACCTTC. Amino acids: CASSLEVGGYTF.

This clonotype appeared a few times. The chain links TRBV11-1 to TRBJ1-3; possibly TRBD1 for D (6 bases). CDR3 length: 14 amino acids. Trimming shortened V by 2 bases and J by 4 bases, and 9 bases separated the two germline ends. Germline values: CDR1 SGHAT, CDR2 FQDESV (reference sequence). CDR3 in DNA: TGTGCCAGCAGCTTATCAGGGGACGGAAACACCATATATTTT. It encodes CASSLSGDGNTIYF.